This TCR beta chain was recorded in a study of type 1 regulatory T cells. Study-wide background: An in vitro protocol generated T-allo10, a Tr1-enriched, alloantigen-specific CD4 T cell product.

This clonotype was counted a few times. The antigen is not known. As the CDR3 is not closed by the conserved phenylalanine or tryptophan, this likely results from a read error. TCRdb reprocessed the reads via MiXCR and lists one record per CDR3 protein. The table has more than 12,000 distinct CDR3 sequences, around 15% seen once. The germline V gene has CDR1 SGDLS and CDR2 YYNGEE. This CDR3 has 17 amino acids. V was pared by 0 bases and J by 3 bases, with 11 bases of the junction left unmatched. The receptor was isolated from a human donor in good health. Input material: cultured T cells, either the whole culture or a sorted T cell fraction (not recorded which). The V and J genes are TRBV9 and TRBJ2-7, with 8 bases lining up with TRBD2. This chain's CDR3 is CASSVGRGSGGLYEQYS. The CDR3 DNA sequence: TGTGCCAGCAGCGTAGGAAGGGGGAGCGGGGGACTCTACGAGCAGTACTCC.